A single sample gave rise to the 10 T cell receptor beta chains below, sequenced in a study of cytomegalovirus exposure and HLA in healthy donors. Vbeta (60) and Jbeta (13) primers were used in the PCR. The method was immunoSEQ multiplex PCR; TCRdb's version includes in-frame clones alone and lacks a portion of them. The sample contains under 150,000 clones, 82% of which appear only once. Sequenced: PBMCs. All receptors come from a male donor in good health and CMV-seronegative.

This clone was observed a handful of times. The genes are TRBV5-4 and TRBJ2-7; TRBD2 aligns across 12 bases. The CDR3 is 16 residues long. CDR1 and CDR2 from the germline V gene are SGHNT and YYREEE (reference sequence). With 3 bases clipped from V and 0 bases from J, the junction kept 4 bases outside the gene matches. CDR3 amino acids: CASSSRTSGISYEQYF. As DNA, the CDR3 is TGTGCCAGCAGCTCAAGGACTAGCGGGATCTCCTACGAGCAGTACTTC.

This chain joins TRBV4-1 and TRBJ2-5, with no clear D. CDR3 length: 11 residues. In germline, CDR1 is MGHRA, CDR2 YSYEKL. V lost 8 bases to trimming and J lost 5 bases, with 9 bases between them. The CDR3 region has the DNA TGCGCCAGCGGAAACGGGGAGACCCAGTACTTC. It codes for CASGNGETQYF.

V is TRBV7-2 and J is TRBJ2-3; 11 bases line up with TRBD2. This CDR3 has 17 residues. V dropped 1 base and J dropped 1; count of bases not matched to a gene: 4. Germline CDR1 SGHTA, CDR2 FQGNSA. CDR3 residues: CASSLVAGGPGTDTQYF. The CDR3 bases are TGTGCCAGCAGCTTAGTAGCGGGAGGGCCCGGCACAGATACGCAGTATTTT.

The rearrangement uses TRBV28 and TRBJ2-1, with a weak D call TRBD1 (5 bases). Germline V CDR1 and CDR2: MDHEN, SYDVKM. Trimming stripped 2 bases from V and 6 bases from J, with 8 bases between. This CDR3 is 13 amino acids long. The CDR3: CASSLTGGNEQFF. CDR3 in DNA: TGTGCCAGCAGTTTAACAGGCGGCAATGAGCAGTTCTTC.

The genes are TRBV25-1 and TRBJ1-6, with D maybe TRBD1 (5 bases). Deletions cut 4 bases from V and 5 bases from J, with 12 bases between. The CDR3 spans 15 residues. Germline assignment: CDR1 MGHDK and CDR2 SYGVNS. CDR3 in DNA: TGTGCCAGCAGTGGGGGACTGGGACATAATTCACCCCTCCACTTT. As protein: CASSGGLGHNSPLHF.

This chain joins TRBV11-2 and TRBJ1-2, with 10 nucleotides matching TRBD1. V lost 2 bases to trimming and J lost 4 bases; unmatched junction nucleotides: 4. The CDR3 spans 15 residues. Per germline, CDR1 SGHAT and CDR2 FQNNGV. The CDR3 region has the DNA TGTGCCAGCAGCTTAACCTGGACAGGGGGCTATGGCTACACCTTC. This translates into CASSLTWTGGYGYTF.

The chain couples TRBV5-1 to TRBJ2-7, with 8 bases lining up with TRBD2. CDR1 is SGHRS and CDR2 is YFSETQ in the germline V gene. Losses at the gene ends were 4 bases for V and 2 bases for J; bases not matched to a gene: 11. This CDR3 has 16 amino acids. The CDR3 bases are TGCGCCAGCAGCGAAGTGACCGCGGGAGGTACCTACGAGCAGTACTTC. Protein product: CASSEVTAGGTYEQYF.

The chain links TRBV4-3 to TRBJ2-7; TRBD2 aligns across 9 bases. CDR3 length: 15 amino acids. The V segment lost 2 bases and the J segment 5 bases; nucleotides outside the gene matches: 7. Germline V gene data show CDR1 as LGHNA and CDR2 as YSLEER. Here the CDR3 DNA reads TGCGCCAGCAGCCAACGGACTAGCGCTTTCCACGAGCAGTACTTC. The encoded protein is CASSQRTSAFHEQYF.

This chain uses TRBV12-5 with TRBJ2-2; D is possibly TRBD1 (5 bases). The CDR3 length is 14 residues. With 8 bases removed from V and 0 bases from J, the gap between germline ends came to 10 bases. Germline V gene lookup returns CDR1 LGHNT and CDR2 FRNRAP. The CDR3 sequence is CASRGFTNTGELFF. CDR3 nucleotides: TGTGCTAGTAGGGGCTTCACGAACACCGGGGAGCTGTTTTTT. Full variable domain (missing parts from reference TRBV12-5 and TRBJ2-2): DARVTQTPRHKVTEMGQEVTMRCQPILGHNTVFWYRQTMMQGLELLAYFRNRAPLDDSGMPKDRFSAEMPDATLATLKIQPSEPRDSAVYFCASRGFTNTGELFFGEGSRLTVL.

This clone was found a few times. This rearrangement joins TRBV28 to TRBJ2-1; TRBD2 agrees at 14 bases. In germline, CDR1 is MDHEN, CDR2 SYDVKM. J lost 7 bases, V lost 1 base, and 3 bases had no gene match. CDR3 length: 16 amino acids. The CDR3 loop is CASSLYGTSGSNEQFF. Written as DNA, the CDR3 is TGTGCCAGCAGTTTATATGGGACTAGCGGGAGTAATGAGCAGTTCTTC.